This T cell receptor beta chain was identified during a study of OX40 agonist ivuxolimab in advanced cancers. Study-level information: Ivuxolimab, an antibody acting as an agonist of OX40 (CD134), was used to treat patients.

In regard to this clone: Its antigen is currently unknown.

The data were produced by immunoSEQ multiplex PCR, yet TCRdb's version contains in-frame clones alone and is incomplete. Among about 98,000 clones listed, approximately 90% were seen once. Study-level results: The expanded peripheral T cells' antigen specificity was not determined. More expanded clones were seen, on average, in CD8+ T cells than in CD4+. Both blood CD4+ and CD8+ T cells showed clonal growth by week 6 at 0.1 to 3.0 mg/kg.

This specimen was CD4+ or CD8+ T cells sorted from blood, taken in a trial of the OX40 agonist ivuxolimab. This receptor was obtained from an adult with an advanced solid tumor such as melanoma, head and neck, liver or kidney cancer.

The CDR3, as DNA: TGTGCCAGCAGTTTATACAGGAACGAGCAGTACTTC. It translates to CASSLYRNEQYF. V and J are TRBV28 and TRBJ2-5; D is perhaps TRBD1 (5 bases). TRBJ2-7 explains the end of the DNA better; the J call may be wrong. Per germline, CDR1 MDHEN and CDR2 SYDVKM. The CDR3 runs 12 residues.